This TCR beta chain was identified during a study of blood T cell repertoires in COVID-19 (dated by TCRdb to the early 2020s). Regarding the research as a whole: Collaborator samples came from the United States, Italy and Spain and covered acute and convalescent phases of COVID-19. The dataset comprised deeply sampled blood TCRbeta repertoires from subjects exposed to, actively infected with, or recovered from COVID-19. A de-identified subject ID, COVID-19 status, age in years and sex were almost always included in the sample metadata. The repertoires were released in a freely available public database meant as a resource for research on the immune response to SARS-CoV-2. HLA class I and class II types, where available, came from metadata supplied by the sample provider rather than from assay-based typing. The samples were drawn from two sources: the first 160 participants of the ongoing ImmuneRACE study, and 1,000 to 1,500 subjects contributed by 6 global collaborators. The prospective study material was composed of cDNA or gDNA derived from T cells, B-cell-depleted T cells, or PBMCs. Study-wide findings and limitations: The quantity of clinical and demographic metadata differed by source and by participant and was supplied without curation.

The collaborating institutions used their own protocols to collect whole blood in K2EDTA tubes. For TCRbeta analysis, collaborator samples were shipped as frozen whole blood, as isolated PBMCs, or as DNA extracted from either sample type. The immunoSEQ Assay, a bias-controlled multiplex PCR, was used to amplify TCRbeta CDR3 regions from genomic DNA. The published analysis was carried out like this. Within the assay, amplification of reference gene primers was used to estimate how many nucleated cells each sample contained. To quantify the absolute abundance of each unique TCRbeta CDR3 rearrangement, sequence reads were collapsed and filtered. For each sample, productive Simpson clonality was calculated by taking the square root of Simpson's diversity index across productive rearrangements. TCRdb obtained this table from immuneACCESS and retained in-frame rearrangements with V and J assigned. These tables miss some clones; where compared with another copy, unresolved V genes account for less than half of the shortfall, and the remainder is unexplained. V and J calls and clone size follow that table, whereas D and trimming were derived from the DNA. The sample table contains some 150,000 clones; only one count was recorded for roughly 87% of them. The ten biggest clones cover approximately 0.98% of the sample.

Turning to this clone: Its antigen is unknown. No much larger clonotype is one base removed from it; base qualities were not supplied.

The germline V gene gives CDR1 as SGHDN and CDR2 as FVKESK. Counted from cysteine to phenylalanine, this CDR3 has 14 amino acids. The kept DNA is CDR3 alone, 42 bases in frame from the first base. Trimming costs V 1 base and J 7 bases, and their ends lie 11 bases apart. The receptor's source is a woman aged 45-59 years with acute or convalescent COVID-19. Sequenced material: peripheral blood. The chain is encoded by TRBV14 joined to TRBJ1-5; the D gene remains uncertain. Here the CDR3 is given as CASSQGAGGQPQHF. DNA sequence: TGTGCCAGCAGCCAAGGGGCAGGCGGGCAGCCCCAGCATTTT.